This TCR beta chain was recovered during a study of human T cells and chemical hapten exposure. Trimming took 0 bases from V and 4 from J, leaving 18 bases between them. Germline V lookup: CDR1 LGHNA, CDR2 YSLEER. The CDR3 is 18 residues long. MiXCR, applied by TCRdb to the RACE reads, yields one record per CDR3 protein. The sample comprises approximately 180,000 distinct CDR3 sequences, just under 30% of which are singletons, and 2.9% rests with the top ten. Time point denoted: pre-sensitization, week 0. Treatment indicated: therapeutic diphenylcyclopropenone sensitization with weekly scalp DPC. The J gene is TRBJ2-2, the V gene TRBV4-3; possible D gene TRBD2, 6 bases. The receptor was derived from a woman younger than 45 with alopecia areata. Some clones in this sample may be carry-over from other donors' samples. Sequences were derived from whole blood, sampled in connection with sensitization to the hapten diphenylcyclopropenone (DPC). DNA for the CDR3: TGCGCCAGCAGCCAAGAAATCTTCTTCCTGCGGGGCACCGGGGAGCTGTTTTTT. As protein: CASSQEIFFLRGTGELFF.